Following are 22 T cell receptor beta chains from one sample sequenced in a study of control samples from healthy donors and cancer patients. Method: immunoSEQ multiplex PCR; TCRdb's copy keeps in-frame clones and lacks some. The repertoire holds over 65,000 clones, around 94% seen once, with approximately 6% in the top ten. The sample was blood. The receptors originated from a woman aged 40-49 years in good health.

This clone is a singleton in its sample. V and J are TRBV7-2 and TRBJ1-4; D is uncertain. Germline CDR1 and CDR2: SGHTA and FQGNSA. The length of the CDR3 is 13 residues. V dropped 1 base and J dropped 6 bases, with 6 bases sitting between them. The CDR3: CASSLGGYEKLFF. The CDR3 nucleotides read TGTGCCAGCAGCTTAGGCGGATATGAAAAACTGTTTTTT.

The chain links TRBV9 to TRBJ1-2, with TRBD1 as a possible D gene (5 bases). Trimming pared 2 bases from V and 6 bases from J, leaving 11 bases between. The CDR3 sequence is 13 residues long. The germline gives CDR1 SGDLS, CDR2 YYNGEE. The CDR3 sequence is CASSVAGQDGYTF. CDR3 DNA: TGTGCCAGCAGCGTGGCAGGGCAGGATGGCTACACCTTC.

The rearrangement joins TRBV13 to TRBJ2-5; D is unresolved. Per the germline V gene, CDR1 is PRHDT and CDR2 is FYEKMQ (reference sequence). This CDR3 comprises 11 residues. Trimming removed 1 base from V and 7 bases from J, with 4 bases in between. The CDR3 DNA reads TGTGCCAGCAGCTTAGACAGGACCCAGTACTTC. It is translated as CASSLDRTQYF.

This clone was detected only once. The rearrangement uses TRBV5-1 and TRBJ2-4; 7 bases are shared with TRBD1. The germline CDR1 and CDR2 sequences are SGHRS and YFSETQ. Germline trimming cut 4 bases from V and 0 bases from J; bases unmatched to any gene: 10. CDR3 length: 17 residues. CDR3 residues: CASSQTGMELAKNIQYF. The CDR3 DNA follows: TGCGCCAGCAGCCAGACAGGGATGGAACTAGCCAAAAACATTCAGTACTTC.

This sequence joins TRBV18 and TRBJ1-1, with D maybe TRBD1 (5 bases). This CDR3 region has 14 residues. V was cut by 6 bases and J by 10 bases, with 21 bases left in between. Germline CDR1 and CDR2: KGHSH and LQKENI. This chain's CDR3 is CASSRDPTGGGAFF. In nucleotides, the CDR3 is TGTGCCAGCTCGAGGGACCCGACCGGGGGTGGAGCTTTCTTT. Using reference TRBV18 and TRBJ1-1 for the parts outside the CDR3, the full variable domain is NAGVMQNPRHLVRRRGQEARLRCSPMKGHSHVYWYRQLPEEGLKFMVYLQKENIIDESGMPKERFSAEFPKEGPSILRIQQVVRGDSAAYFCASSRDPTGGGAFFGQGTRLTVV.

The V call is TRBV4-2, the J call TRBJ2-7, with 9 bases aligning to TRBD1. The V and J ends lost 0 bases and 2 bases, in that order; junction bases with no gene match: 2. This CDR3 has 15 amino acids. Germline loops: CDR1 LGHNA, CDR2 YNFKEQ. In nucleotides, the CDR3 is TGTGCCAGCAGCCAAGAGGGACAGGGCCCCTACGAGCAGTACTTC. This codes for CASSQEGQGPYEQYF.

The chain carries TRBV7-9 and TRBJ2-7; 9 bases agree with TRBD1. Germline V gene data show CDR1 as SEHNR and CDR2 as FQNEAQ (reference sequence). The ends lost 5 bases at V and 3 bases at J; junction bases unmatched: 5. The CDR3 runs 14 residues. Written as DNA, the CDR3 is TGTGCCAGCAGCCCACCGACAGGGGGCTACGAGCAGTACTTC. Encoded protein: CASSPPTGGYEQYF.

This chain joins TRBV7-8 and TRBJ2-7; 8 bases fit TRBD1. The J segment lost 4 bases and the V segment lost 7 bases, leaving 9 bases of the junction unmatched. The CDR3 length is 14 residues. Germline loops: CDR1 SGHVS, CDR2 FQNEAQ. CDR3 in DNA: TGTGCCAGCACCCCGCGAGACAGGGGATACGAGCAGTACTTC. Translation gives CASTPRDRGYEQYF.

The V gene is TRBV7-9, the J gene TRBJ1-1; no reliable D call. The germline V gene has CDR1 SEHNR and CDR2 FQNEAQ (reference sequence). There are 12 residues in the CDR3. Trimming stripped 1 base from V and 3 bases from J, with 3 bases between. CDR3 bases: TGTGCCAGCAGCTTAGGGTACACTGAAGCTTTCTTT. It encodes CASSLGYTEAFF.

The J gene is TRBJ1-5, the V gene TRBV3-1 (or the pseudogene TRBV3-2); a weak D match, TRBD1 (5 bases). The CDR3 has 14 amino acids. CDR1 is LGHDT, CDR2 YNNKEL, per germline (reference sequence). V lost 1 base to trimming and J lost 5 bases, with 9 bases between them. CDR3 residues: CASSQGTKYQPQHF. CDR3 DNA: TGTGCCAGCAGCCAAGGGACAAAATATCAGCCCCAGCATTTT.

This chain links TRBV11-2 with TRBJ1-2, with D unclear. The CDR3 sequence is 13 residues long. Trimming left V 2 bases short and J 10 bases short, with 14 bases between. Germline V gene sequence: CDR1 SGHAT, CDR2 FQNNGV. The CDR3 loop is CASSLTAQTNYTF. CDR3 sequence (DNA): TGTGCCAGCAGCTTAACGGCCCAAACTAACTACACCTTC.

V usage is TRBV6-1 and J usage is TRBJ1-1; 7 bases map to TRBD1. The J segment lost 6 bases and the V segment lost 0 bases, leaving 7 bases of the junction unmatched. The CDR3 totals 15 residues. Per germline, CDR1 MNHNS and CDR2 SASEGT. CDR3 sequence (DNA): TGTGCCAGCAGTGAAGCCCGGGCAGGGGGGCCTGAAGCTTTCTTT. Translating it yields CASSEARAGGPEAFF.

CDR3 sequence reads: CASSSGGEGTQYF. DNA for the CDR3: TGCGCCAGCAGCTCAGGGGGCGAGGGGACCCAGTACTTC. The gene calls are TRBV5-1 and TRBJ2-5; 8 positions match TRBD1. V shed 3 bases, J shed 7 bases, and the junction held 5 bases outside the gene matches. CDR1 and CDR2 (germline): SGHRS, YFSETQ. The CDR3 is 13 residues long. Based on the CDR3 plus reference TRBV5-1 and TRBJ2-5, the full variable domain is KAGVTQTPRYLIKTRGQQVTLSCSPISGHRSVSWYQQTPGQGLQFLFEYFSETQRNKGNFPGRFSGRQFSNSRSEMNVSTLELGDSALYLCASSSGGEGTQYFGPGTRLLVL.

This chain uses TRBV5-1 with TRBJ1-2; TRBD1 is a possible D gene (5 bases). V gave up 8 bases and J gave up 6 bases, with 20 bases separating them. The V gene's germline CDR1 is SGHRS and CDR2 YFSETQ. This CDR3 is 14 amino acids long. The CDR3 sequence: CASLPGTDGNGYTF. CDR3 DNA sequence: TGCGCCAGTTTACCCGGGACCGATGGAAATGGCTACACCTTC.

V is TRBV19 and J is TRBJ1-6; D ambiguous. Germline V gives CDR1 LNHDA, CDR2 SQIVND (reference sequence). This CDR3 contains 18 residues. The germline V and J ends were trimmed by 0 bases and 2 bases, with 14 bases remaining between them. The CDR3 region has the DNA TGTGCCAGTAGTATAGATCCGGGTGGAAGTGCCTATAATTCACCCCTCCACTTT. Translated: CASSIDPGGSAYNSPLHF.

This clone occurred once. The chain recombines TRBV11-2 with TRBJ2-3; D unresolved. The germline V and J ends were trimmed by 3 bases and 5 bases, with 9 bases remaining between them. From germline, CDR1 is SGHAT and CDR2 FQNNGV. The CDR3 is 13 amino acids. The CDR3 here is CASSFVGKDTQYF. CDR3 coding DNA: TGTGCCAGCAGCTTCGTGGGGAAAGATACGCAGTATTTT.

The count of this clone is one. The V and J genes are TRBV4-1 and TRBJ1-5; D gene ambiguous. The CDR3 loop spans 14 amino acids. V was trimmed by 1 base and J by 4 bases, leaving 8 bases between them. Germline V gene lookup returns CDR1 MGHRA and CDR2 YSYEKL. This CDR3 is CASSQAVMNQPQHF. Here the CDR3 DNA reads TGCGCCAGCAGCCAAGCCGTAATGAATCAGCCCCAGCATTTT.

This clone was detected only once. The gene calls are TRBV4-2 and TRBJ1-1; the match to TRBD1 covers 8 bases. The CDR3 runs to 16 residues. The germline CDR1 and CDR2 sequences are LGHNA and YNFKEQ. Unmatched junction bases numbered 7, after V lost 1 base and J lost 3 bases. The CDR3 sequence is CASSQGSNRGDTEAFF. CDR3 DNA sequence: TGTGCCAGCAGCCAAGGAAGTAACAGGGGGGACACTGAAGCTTTCTTT.

The chain employs TRBV28 and TRBJ1-1; no reliable D call. The CDR3 contains 12 residues. Trimming pared 9 bases from V and 3 bases from J, leaving 11 bases between. The V gene's germline CDR1 is MDHEN and CDR2 SYDVKM. The CDR3 loop is CASSLEDTEAFF. The DNA for the CDR3 is TGTGCCAGTTCTCTCGAGGACACTGAAGCTTTCTTT.

In this sample, this clone turned up once. The chain has TRBV3-1 (or the pseudogene TRBV3-2) and TRBJ1-4; D not certain. V shed 3 bases and J shed 6 bases, with 8 bases lying between them. Germline CDR1 LGHDT, CDR2 YNNKEL (reference sequence). This CDR3 is built from 13 residues. For the CDR3, the DNA is TGTGCCAGCAGCCAGGGAAATGATGAAAAACTGTTTTTT. Protein: CASSQGNDEKLFF.

This chain joins TRBV18 and TRBJ2-7; D ambiguous. Germline CDR1 and CDR2: KGHSH and LQKENI. The CDR3 totals 16 residues. The V end lost 3 bases, the J end lost 4 bases, and 19 bases lay between the germline ends. The CDR3, as DNA: TGTGCCAGCTCACCTACCCCGGCAGTATGGGCATACGAGCAGTACTTC. Amino acid sequence: CASSPTPAVWAYEQYF.

This clone came up once. The CDR3 protein is CASRTGESPLHF. DNA of the CDR3: TGTGCCAGCAGGACAGGGGAATCACCCCTCCACTTT. The chain carries TRBV2 and TRBJ1-6; 8 bases are shared with TRBD1. After removal of 6 bases from V and 10 bases from J, the junction contained 2 bases not matched to a gene. The germline gives CDR1 SNHLY, CDR2 FYNNEI. The CDR3 has 12 amino acids.